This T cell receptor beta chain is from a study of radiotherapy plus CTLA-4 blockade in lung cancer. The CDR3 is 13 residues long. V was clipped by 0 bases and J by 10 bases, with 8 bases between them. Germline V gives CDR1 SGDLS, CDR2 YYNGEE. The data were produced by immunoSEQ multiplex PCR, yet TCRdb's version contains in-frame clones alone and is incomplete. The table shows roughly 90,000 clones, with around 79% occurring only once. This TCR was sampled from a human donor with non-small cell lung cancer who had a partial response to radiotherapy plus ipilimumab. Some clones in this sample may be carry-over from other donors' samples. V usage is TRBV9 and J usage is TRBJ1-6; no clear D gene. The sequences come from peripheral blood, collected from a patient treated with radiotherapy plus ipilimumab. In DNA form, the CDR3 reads TGTGCCAGCAGCGTAGCAGCGAGATCACCCCTCCACTTT. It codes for CASSVAARSPLHF.